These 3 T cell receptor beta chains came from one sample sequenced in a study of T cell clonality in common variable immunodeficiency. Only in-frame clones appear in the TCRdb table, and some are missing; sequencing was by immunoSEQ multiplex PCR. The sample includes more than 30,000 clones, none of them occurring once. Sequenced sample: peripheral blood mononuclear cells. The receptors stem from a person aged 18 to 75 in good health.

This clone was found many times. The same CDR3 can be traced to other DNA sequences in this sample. The sequenced CDR3 bases are TGTGCCAGCAGCTTAGGGGGGCGAGGGGCCAACGTC. Translated: CASSLGGRGANV. The full CDR3 sequence reads CASSLGGRGANVLTF. The V and J genes are TRBV11-3 and TRBJ2-6; possible D gene TRBD1, 6 bases. The CDR3 is cut off 3 residues early in the read; its end comes from the germline J gene. Germline CDR1 and CDR2: SGHNT and YENEEA. The CDR3 sequence is 15 residues long. Trimming pared 1 base from V and 4 bases from J, leaving 8 bases between. The full variable domain, completed using reference TRBV11-3 and TRBJ2-6, is EAGVVQSPRYKIIEKKQPVAFWCNPISGHNTLYWYLQNLGQGPELLIRYENEEAVDDSQLPKDRFSAERLKGVDSTLKIQPAELGDSAVYLCASSLGGRGANVLTFGAGSRLTVL.

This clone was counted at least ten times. CDR3 loop: CASSLAIGGGNTGELFF. The sequenced part of the CDR3 DNA is TGTGCCAGCAGCTTAGCAATAGGAGGGGGGAACACCGGGGAG. The chain employs TRBV7-3 and TRBJ2-2; D possibly matches TRBD1 or TRBD2 (6 bases each). The read falls 3 residues short of the CDR3 end, and the missing part is taken from the germline J gene. V lost 2 bases and J 1 base, leaving 14 bases between the germline ends. The CDR3 extends over 17 amino acids. Germline V gives CDR1 SGHTA, CDR2 FQGTGA.

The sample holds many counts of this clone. The covered CDR3 bases are TGTGCCAGCAGTGCATCTCAGGGGTTCGAG. As protein: CASSASQGFE. Given in full, the CDR3 is CASSASQGFEQYF. This chain uses TRBV6-1 with TRBJ2-7; weak D call: TRBD1 (6 bases). The read falls 3 residues short of the CDR3 end, and the missing part is taken from the germline J gene. Trimming stripped 4 bases from V and 6 bases from J, with 13 bases between. This CDR3 is 13 amino acids long. In germline, CDR1 is MNHNS, CDR2 SASEGT.